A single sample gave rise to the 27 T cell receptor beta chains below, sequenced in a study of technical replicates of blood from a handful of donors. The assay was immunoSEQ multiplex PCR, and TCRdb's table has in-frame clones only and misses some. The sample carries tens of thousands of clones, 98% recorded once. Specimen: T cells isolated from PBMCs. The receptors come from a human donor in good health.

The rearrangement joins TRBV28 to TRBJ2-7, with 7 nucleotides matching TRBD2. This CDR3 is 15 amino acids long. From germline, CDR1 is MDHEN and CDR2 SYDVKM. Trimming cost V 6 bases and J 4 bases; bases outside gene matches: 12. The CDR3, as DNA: TGTGCCAGCAGCTACCCCGAAGCGGGACGGTACGAGCAGTACTTC. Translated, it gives CASSYPEAGRYEQYF.

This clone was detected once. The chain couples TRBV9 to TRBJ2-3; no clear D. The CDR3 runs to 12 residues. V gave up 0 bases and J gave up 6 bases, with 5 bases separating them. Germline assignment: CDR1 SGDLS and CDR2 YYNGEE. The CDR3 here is CASSVEEDTQYF. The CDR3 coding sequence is TGTGCCAGCAGCGTAGAGGAGGATACGCAGTATTTT.

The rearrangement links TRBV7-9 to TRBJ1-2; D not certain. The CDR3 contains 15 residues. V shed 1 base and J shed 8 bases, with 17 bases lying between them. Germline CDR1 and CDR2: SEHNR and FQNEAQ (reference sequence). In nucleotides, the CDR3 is TGTGCCAGCAGCTTAGATGCCGTCAGGACTTTGGGCTACACCTTC. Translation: CASSLDAVRTLGYTF.

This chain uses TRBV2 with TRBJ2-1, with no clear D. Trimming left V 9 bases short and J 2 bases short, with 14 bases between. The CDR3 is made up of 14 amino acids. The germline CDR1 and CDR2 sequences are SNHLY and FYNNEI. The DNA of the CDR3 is TGTGCCAGAGGCGGATCGAACCCCTACAATGAGCAGTTCTTC. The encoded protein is CARGGSNPYNEQFF.

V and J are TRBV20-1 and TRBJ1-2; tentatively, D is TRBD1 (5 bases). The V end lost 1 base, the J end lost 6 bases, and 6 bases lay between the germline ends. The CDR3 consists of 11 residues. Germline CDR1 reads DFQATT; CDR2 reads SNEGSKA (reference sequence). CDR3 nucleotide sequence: TGCAGTGCTAGAGCAGGGAATGGCTACACCTTC. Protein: CSARAGNGYTF.

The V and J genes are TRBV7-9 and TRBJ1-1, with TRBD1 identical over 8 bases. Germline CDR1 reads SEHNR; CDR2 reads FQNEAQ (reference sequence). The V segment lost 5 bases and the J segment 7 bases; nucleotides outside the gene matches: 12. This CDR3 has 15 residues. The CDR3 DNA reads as TGTGCCAGCAGCCCGCCGACAGGGGAAATCGATGAAGCTTTCTTT. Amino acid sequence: CASSPPTGEIDEAFF.

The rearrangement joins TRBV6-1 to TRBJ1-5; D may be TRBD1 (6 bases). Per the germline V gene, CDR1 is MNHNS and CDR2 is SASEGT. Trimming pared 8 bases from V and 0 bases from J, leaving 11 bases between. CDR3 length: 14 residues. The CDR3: CASLGGYSNQPQHF. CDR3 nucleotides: TGTGCCAGCCTAGGGGGTTATAGCAATCAGCCCCAGCATTTT.

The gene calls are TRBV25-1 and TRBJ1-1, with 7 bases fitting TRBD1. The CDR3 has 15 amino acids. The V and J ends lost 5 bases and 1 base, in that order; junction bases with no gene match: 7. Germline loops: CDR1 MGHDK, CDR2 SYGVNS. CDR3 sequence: CASSRGRGPNTEAFF. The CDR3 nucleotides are TGTGCCAGCAGTCGGGGTAGGGGGCCGAACACTGAAGCTTTCTTT.

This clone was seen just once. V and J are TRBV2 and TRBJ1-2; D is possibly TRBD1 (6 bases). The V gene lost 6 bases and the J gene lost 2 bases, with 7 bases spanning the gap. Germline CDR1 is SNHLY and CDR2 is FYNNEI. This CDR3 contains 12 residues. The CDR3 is CASSTGNYGYTF. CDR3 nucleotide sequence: TGTGCCAGCAGCACAGGGAACTATGGCTACACCTTC. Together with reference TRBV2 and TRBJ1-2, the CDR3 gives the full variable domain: EPEVTQTPSHQVTQMGQEVILRCVPISNHLYFYWYRQILGQKVEFLVSFYNNEISEKSEIFDDQFSVERPDGSNFTLKIRSTKLEDSAMYFCASSTGNYGYTFGSGTRLTVV.

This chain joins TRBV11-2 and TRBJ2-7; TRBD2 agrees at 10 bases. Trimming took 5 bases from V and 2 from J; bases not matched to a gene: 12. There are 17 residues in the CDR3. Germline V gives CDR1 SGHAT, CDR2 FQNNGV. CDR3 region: CASSIRTSGERAYEQYF. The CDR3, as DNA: TGTGCCAGCAGCATTCGGACTAGCGGAGAACGGGCCTACGAGCAGTACTTC.

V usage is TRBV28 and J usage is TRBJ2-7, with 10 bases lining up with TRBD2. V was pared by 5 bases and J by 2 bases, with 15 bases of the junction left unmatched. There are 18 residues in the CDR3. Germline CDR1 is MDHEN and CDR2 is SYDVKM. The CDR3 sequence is CASSPMQIPLAGAYEQYF. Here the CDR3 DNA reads TGTGCCAGCAGTCCTATGCAAATCCCGCTAGCGGGAGCCTACGAGCAGTACTTC.

Written as DNA, the CDR3 is TGTGCCTCTTATGGCTACACCTTC. It specifies CASYGYTF. The rearrangement joins TRBV30 to TRBJ1-2; no firm D call. Germline-derived CDR1 and CDR2 are GTSNPN and SVGIG (reference sequence). Trimming shortened V by 7 bases and J by 5 bases, and 2 bases separated the two germline ends. The CDR3 loop spans 8 amino acids.

CDR3 protein: CASWTSANEQFF. In DNA form, the CDR3 reads TGTGCCAGCTGGACTAGCGCCAATGAGCAGTTCTTC. V is TRBV6-5 and J is TRBJ2-1; 9 nucleotides line up with TRBD2. The germline V gene encodes CDR1 MNHEY and CDR2 SVGAGI. The J segment lost 6 bases and the V segment lost 8 bases, leaving 2 bases of the junction unmatched. This CDR3 spans 12 amino acids.

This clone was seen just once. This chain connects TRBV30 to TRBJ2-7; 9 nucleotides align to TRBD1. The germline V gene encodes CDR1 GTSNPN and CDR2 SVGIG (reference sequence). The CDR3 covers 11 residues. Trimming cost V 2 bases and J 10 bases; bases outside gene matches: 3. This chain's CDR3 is CAWSSDRGQYF. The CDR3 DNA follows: TGTGCCTGGAGTTCGGACAGGGGACAGTACTTC. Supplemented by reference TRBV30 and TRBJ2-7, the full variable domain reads SQTIHQWPATLVQPVGSPLSLECTVEGTSNPNLYWYRQAAGRGLQLLFYSVGIGQISSEVPQNLSASRPQDRQFILSSKKLLLSDSGFYLCAWSSDRGQYFGPGTRLTVT.

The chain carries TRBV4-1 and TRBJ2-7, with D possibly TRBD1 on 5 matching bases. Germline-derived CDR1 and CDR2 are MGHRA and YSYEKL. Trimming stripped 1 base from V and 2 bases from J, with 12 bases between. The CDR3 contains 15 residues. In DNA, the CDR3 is TGCGCCAGCAGCCAAGGGGCAGGGCTTCCCTACGAGCAGTACTTC. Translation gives CASSQGAGLPYEQYF.

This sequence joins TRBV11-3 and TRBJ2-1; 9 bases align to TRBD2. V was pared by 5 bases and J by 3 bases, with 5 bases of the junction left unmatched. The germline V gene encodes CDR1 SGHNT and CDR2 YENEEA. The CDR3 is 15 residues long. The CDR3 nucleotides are TGTGCCAGCAGCCTGACTAGCGGTTACTACAATGAGCAGTTCTTC. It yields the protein CASSLTSGYYNEQFF.

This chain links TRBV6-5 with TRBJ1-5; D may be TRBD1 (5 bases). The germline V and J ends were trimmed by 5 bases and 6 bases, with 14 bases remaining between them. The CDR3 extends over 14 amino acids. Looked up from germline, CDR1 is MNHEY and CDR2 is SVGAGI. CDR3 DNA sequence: TGTGCCAGCAGTCCCGGGGGGGACGGTCAGCCCCAGCATTTT. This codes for CASSPGGDGQPQHF.

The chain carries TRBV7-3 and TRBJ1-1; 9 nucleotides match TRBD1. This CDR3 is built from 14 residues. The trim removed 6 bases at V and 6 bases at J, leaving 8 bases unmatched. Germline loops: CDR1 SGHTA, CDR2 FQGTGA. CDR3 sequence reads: CASSTGGSLAEAFF. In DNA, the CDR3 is TGTGCCAGCAGTACAGGGGGCTCCCTAGCTGAAGCTTTCTTT.

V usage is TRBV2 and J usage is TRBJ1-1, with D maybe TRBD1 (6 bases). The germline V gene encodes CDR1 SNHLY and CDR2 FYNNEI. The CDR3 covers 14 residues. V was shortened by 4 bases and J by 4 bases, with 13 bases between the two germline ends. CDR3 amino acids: CASSGRTGFTEAFF. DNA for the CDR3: TGTGCCAGCAGTGGTAGAACAGGGTTCACTGAAGCTTTCTTT.

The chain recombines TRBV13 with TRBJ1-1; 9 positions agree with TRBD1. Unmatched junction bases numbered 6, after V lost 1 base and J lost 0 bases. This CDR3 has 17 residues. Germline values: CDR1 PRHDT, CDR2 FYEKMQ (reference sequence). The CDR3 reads CASSLEGTGSMNTEAFF. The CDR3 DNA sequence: TGTGCCAGCAGCTTAGAGGGGACAGGGTCCATGAACACTGAAGCTTTCTTT.

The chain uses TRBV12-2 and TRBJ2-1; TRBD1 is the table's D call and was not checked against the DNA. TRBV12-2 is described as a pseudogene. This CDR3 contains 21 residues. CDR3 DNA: TGTGCAAGTCGCTTACGTCCGTACAAGACTCTCAGGGTGGGCTCCTACAATGAGCAGTTCTTC. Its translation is CASRLRPYKTLRVGSYNEQFF.

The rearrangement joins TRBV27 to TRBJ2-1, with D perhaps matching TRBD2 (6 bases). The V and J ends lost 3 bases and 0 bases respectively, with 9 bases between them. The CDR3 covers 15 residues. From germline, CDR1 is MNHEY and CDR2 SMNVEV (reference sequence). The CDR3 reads CASSLGLSSYNEQFF. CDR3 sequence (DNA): TGTGCCAGCAGTTTGGGACTCAGCTCCTACAATGAGCAGTTCTTC.

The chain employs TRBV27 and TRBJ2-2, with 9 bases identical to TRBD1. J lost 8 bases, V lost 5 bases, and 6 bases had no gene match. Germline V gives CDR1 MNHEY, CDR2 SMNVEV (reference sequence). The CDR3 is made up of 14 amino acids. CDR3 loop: CASSLQGADGELFF. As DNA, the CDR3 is TGTGCCAGCAGTCTACAGGGGGCCGATGGGGAGCTGTTTTTT.

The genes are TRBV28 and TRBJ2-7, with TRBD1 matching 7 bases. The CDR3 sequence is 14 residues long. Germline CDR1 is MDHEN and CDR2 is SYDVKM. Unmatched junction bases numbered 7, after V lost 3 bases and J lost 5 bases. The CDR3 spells CASSFNRGRHEQYF. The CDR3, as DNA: TGTGCCAGCAGTTTTAACAGGGGACGGCACGAGCAGTACTTC.

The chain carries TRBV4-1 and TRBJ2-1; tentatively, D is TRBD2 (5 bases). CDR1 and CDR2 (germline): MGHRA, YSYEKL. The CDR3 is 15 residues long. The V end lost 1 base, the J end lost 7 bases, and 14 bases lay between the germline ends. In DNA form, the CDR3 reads TGCGCCAGCAGCCAAGGGCGGGCCATATGGAATGAGCAGTTCTTC. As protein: CASSQGRAIWNEQFF.

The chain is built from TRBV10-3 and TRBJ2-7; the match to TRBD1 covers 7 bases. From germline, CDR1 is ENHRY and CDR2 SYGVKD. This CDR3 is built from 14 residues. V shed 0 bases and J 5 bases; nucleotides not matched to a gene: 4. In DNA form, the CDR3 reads TGTGCCATCAGTGAGTCGGGGACAGAGGACGAGCAGTACTTC. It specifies CAISESGTEDEQYF.

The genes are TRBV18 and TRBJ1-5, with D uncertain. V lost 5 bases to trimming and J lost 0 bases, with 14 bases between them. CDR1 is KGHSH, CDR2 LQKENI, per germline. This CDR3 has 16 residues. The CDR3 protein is CASSSRDTSSNQPQHF. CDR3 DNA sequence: TGTGCCAGCTCATCACGAGACACTTCTAGCAATCAGCCCCAGCATTTT.